The clone carrying this T cell receptor beta chain turned up a few times. Its antigen is undetermined. The sample belongs to a study of vaccination and CD4 T cells after COVID-19. Study-wide context: Overlapping SARS-CoV-2, HCoV-NL63, HCoV-OC43 and HCoV-229E spike peptides stimulated the cells.

Treatment here: approximately 11-day PBMC culture with coronavirus spike peptide pools or control peptides (ViraFEST assay). One should note that the unexposed donor's CD4+ T cells were collected before the COVID-19 pandemic (2011-2018). Cultured CD4+ T cells had their DNA profiled by the Oncomine TCR Beta short-read assay. Genomic DNA was isolated from CD4+ T cells that had been cultured. MiXCR, applied by TCRdb to the PCR reads, yields one record per CDR3 protein. The table records around 10,000 distinct CDR3 sequences, 40% of them present only once. V lost 0 bases, J lost 6 bases, and 14 bases lay in between. This CDR3 is built from 15 residues. The V gene's germline CDR1 is LNHNV and CDR2 YYDKDF (reference sequence).

This receptor was obtained from a human donor in good health. This rearrangement joins TRBV15 to TRBJ1-2; D gene unclear. Sequencing used CD4+ T cells from blood, cultured in vitro. Here the CDR3 DNA reads TGTGCCACCAGCAGAGATAAGGGCAGGCGGAATGGCTACACCTTC. Amino acids: CATSRDKGRRNGYTF.